A single sample is the source of the 5 T cell receptor beta chains below, sequenced in a study of T cells in Graves' hyperthyroidism and ophthalmopathy. TCR beta CDR3 region amplification was performed from RNA transcripts. When the TCR CDR3 underwent first-round RT-PCR, the HTBI primer set was used. A single record per CDR3 protein comes from TCRdb applying MiXCR to the multiplex PCR reads. The sample shows a few hundred thousand distinct CDR3 sequences, roughly 13% of them seen only once. The sequenced material came from blood. The receptors here all came from a woman younger than 30 with Graves' hyperthyroidism.

This clonotype was picked up many times. The CDR3 coding sequence is TGTGCCAGCAGTGAATACGTAGGCGGCCATGGCACTGAAGCTTTCTTT. Amino acid sequence: CASSEYVGGHGTEAFF. The chain has TRBV25-1 and TRBJ1-1; D ambiguous. CDR1 and CDR2 (germline): MGHDK, SYGVNS. This CDR3 is 16 amino acids long. V was shortened by 0 bases and J by 4 bases, with 15 bases between the two germline ends.

The V call is TRBV5-1, the J call TRBJ2-7; D not resolved. The CDR3 runs to 13 residues. CDR1 and CDR2 (germline): SGHRS, YFSETQ. V lost 5 bases to trimming and J lost 0 bases, with 9 bases between them. The CDR3 sequence: CASRVGHSYEQYF. CDR3 bases: TGCGCCAGCAGAGTCGGCCACTCCTACGAGCAGTACTTC.

This clonotype was observed at least ten times. The V gene is TRBV28, the J gene TRBJ1-5, with 10 nucleotides matching TRBD1. The CDR3 length is 16 residues. Trimming removed 5 bases from V and 2 bases from J; junction bases left unmatched: 6. CDR1 is MDHEN and CDR2 is SYDVKM in the germline V gene. CDR3: CASSQTGGRGNQPQHF. The CDR3 nucleotides read TGTGCCAGCAGTCAGACAGGGGGCCGCGGCAATCAGCCCCAGCATTTT.

This clonotype was counted only a few times. This chain connects TRBV18 to TRBJ1-5, with D possibly being TRBD1 (5 bases). Germline CDR1 reads KGHSH; CDR2 reads LQKENI. The CDR3 extends over 13 amino acids. The ends were cut back, 6 bases at V and 9 bases at J, with 15 bases in the middle. The CDR3 spells CASSLDRGRPQHF. The CDR3 nucleotides are TGTGCCAGCTCCCTGGACCGGGGCCGGCCCCAGCATTTT.

The chain carries TRBV6-1 and TRBJ1-3, with 7 bases aligning to TRBD1. The V gene's germline CDR1 is MNHNS and CDR2 SASEGT. With 3 bases clipped from V and 4 bases from J, the junction kept 12 bases outside the gene matches. This CDR3 is 17 amino acids long. DNA of the CDR3: TGTGCCAGCAGTGAGGGAGGGGGCGCAAGGTCCGGAAACACCATATATTTT. Its protein product is CASSEGGGARSGNTIYF.